These T cell receptor beta chains were read from a single sample in a study of blood T cells in healthy people across ages. Each CDR3 protein gets one entry after TCRdb re-called the 5' RACE reads with MiXCR. This sample yields roughly 1.4 million distinct CDR3 sequences, of which 45% to 70% are seen a single time; 6.7% belongs to the top ten. The material sequenced was blood. The source is a man between 18 and 29 years old in good health. The CDR3 runs from the conserved cysteine through the conserved F or W. Each record gives: D gene, V gene, J gene, clone size, CDR3 DNA, CDR3 protein. The D gene is left open where the match is weak. Size tells how often a clone was seen (once, few, many) or the class of an expanded clone, and some rows leave it out.

D: -; V: TRBV14; J: TRBJ2-3; size: -; DNA: TGTGCCAGCAGCCAAGCGGGATATACGCAGTATTTT; CDR3: CASSQAGYTQYF
D: TRBD2; V: TRBV3-1; J: TRBJ2-7; size: -; DNA: TGTGCCAGCAGCCTAGGGATAGCGGGAGTAGCCTACGAGCAGTACTTC; CDR3: CASSLGIAGVAYEQYF
D: TRBD1; V: TRBV6-1; J: TRBJ2-1; size: -; DNA: TGTGCCAGCAGTTTCAGGGGGCTGGACAATGAGCAGTTCTTC; CDR3: CASSFRGLDNEQFF
D: TRBD2; V: TRBV2; J: TRBJ2-5; size: few; DNA: TGTGCCAGCAAGACCGGGACTAACCAAGAGACCCAGTACTTC; CDR3: CASKTGTNQETQYF
D: -; V: TRBV28; J: TRBJ2-5; size: few; DNA: TGTGCCAGCAGTCCATATCTACAATCCAAAGAGACCCAGTACTTC; CDR3: CASSPYLQSKETQYF
D: -; V: TRBV12-3/TRBV12-4; J: TRBJ2-1; size: -; DNA: TGTGCCAGTCAGACTGCTGACTACAATGAGCAGTTCTTC; CDR3: CASQTADYNEQFF
D: -; V: TRBV13; J: TRBJ1-6; size: few; DNA: TGTGCCAGCAGCCGGCGACAGTCGGATTCACCCCTCCACTTT; CDR3: CASSRRQSDSPLHF
D: TRBD2; V: TRBV27; J: TRBJ2-1; size: -; DNA: TGTGCCAGCAGTTTATCGGGTATCAGCGGGAGGCTAATCTACAATGAGCAGTTCTTC; CDR3: CASSLSGISGRLIYNEQFF
D: -; V: TRBV12-3/TRBV12-4; J: TRBJ2-1; size: -; DNA: TGTGCCAGCAGTTTAGCGGGGCAGGGTGAGCAGTTCTTC; CDR3: CASSLAGQGEQFF
D: -; V: TRBV4-2; J: TRBJ1-4; size: few; DNA: TGTGCCAGCAGCCAAGATGAAATGACTAATGAAAAACTGTTTTTT; CDR3: CASSQDEMTNEKLFF
D: TRBD1; V: TRBV7-9; J: TRBJ1-2; size: few; DNA: TGTGCCAGCAGCTCCCGGGACAGTTCCATTAACTATGGCTACACCTTC; CDR3: CASSSRDSSINYGYTF
D: -; V: TRBV6-5; J: TRBJ2-1; size: -; DNA: TGTGCCAGCAGGGCCGGGACCAACAATGAGCAGTTCTTC; CDR3: CASRAGTNNEQFF
D: TRBD1; V: TRBV10-3; J: TRBJ2-7; size: -; DNA: TGTGCCATCACTTTGTTCAAACCAGGGGGCGATTACAATGAGCAGTACTTC; CDR3: CAITLFKPGGDYNEQYF
D: -; V: TRBV7-8; J: TRBJ2-7; size: -; DNA: TGTGCCAGCAGCTTAGTTCGACAGGCTACCTACGAGCAGTACTTC; CDR3: CASSLVRQATYEQYF
D: -; V: TRBV21-1; J: TRBJ2-1; size: once; DNA: TGTGCCAGCAGCAAGACTGGGTCGGAAAAGCCCCGCAATGAGCAGTTCTTC; CDR3: CASSKTGSEKPRNEQFF
D: TRBD1; V: TRBV7-2; J: TRBJ2-5; size: few; DNA: TGTGCCAGCTCACGGGACAGGGGTACGGAGACCCAGTACTTC; CDR3: CASSRDRGTETQYF
D: -; V: TRBV7-2; J: TRBJ1-2; size: few; DNA: TGTGCCAGCAGCCCCCAGTTGGGGATTAAGGATGGCTACACCTTC; CDR3: CASSPQLGIKDGYTF
D: -; V: TRBV4-2; J: TRBJ2-2; size: -; DNA: TGTGCCAGCAGCCAAGAATTCGTAACCGGGGAGCTGTTTTTT; CDR3: CASSQEFVTGELFF
D: -; V: TRBV5-6; J: TRBJ2-4; size: -; DNA: TGTGCCAGCAAGTCCGGGACACGGGCCCAAAACATTCAGTACTTC; CDR3: CASKSGTRAQNIQYF
D: -; V: TRBV4-3; J: TRBJ2-4; size: few; DNA: TGCGCCAGCAGCCACGGTATTCAGTACTTC; CDR3: CASSHGIQYF
D: TRBD2; V: TRBV20-1; J: TRBJ2-4; size: -; DNA: TGCAGTGCTCGTCGACTAGCGGGAAAAAACATTCAGTACTTC; CDR3: CSARRLAGKNIQYF
D: -; V: TRBV5-5; J: TRBJ2-3; size: few; DNA: TGTGCCAGCAGCTTGGGTCGGGTAAGAGATACGCAGTATTTT; CDR3: CASSLGRVRDTQYF
D: -; V: TRBV29-1; J: TRBJ2-7; size: -; DNA: TGCAGCATTGAGTTGCAGGAGGAAGGTTCCTACTACGAGCAGTACTTC; CDR3: CSIELQEEGSYYEQYF
D: -; V: TRBV6-1; J: TRBJ1-4; size: -; DNA: TGTGCCAGCAGCGAGGCGGGCGCCGGCGGCGAAAAACTGTTTTTT; CDR3: CASSEAGAGGEKLFF
D: -; V: TRBV7-2; J: TRBJ1-5; size: few; DNA: TGTGCCAGCAGCTTCAGGGCAGGGAGGAATCAGCCCCAGCATTTT; CDR3: CASSFRAGRNQPQHF
D: TRBD2; V: TRBV29-1; J: TRBJ2-7; size: -; DNA: TGCAGCGGAACTAGCGACAGTACCTGGGGCGAGCAGTACTTC; CDR3: CSGTSDSTWGEQYF
D: TRBD1; V: TRBV12-3/TRBV12-4; J: TRBJ2-1; size: -; DNA: TGTGCCAGCAGTATCGGGACAGACAATGAGCAGTTCTTC; CDR3: CASSIGTDNEQFF
D: -; V: TRBV6-2/TRBV6-3; J: TRBJ2-2; size: -; DNA: TGTGCCAGCAACCCGCAGGGACCCACCGGGGAGCTGTTTTTT; CDR3: CASNPQGPTGELFF
D: -; V: TRBV21-1; J: TRBJ1-5; size: -; DNA: TGTGCCAGCAGCCTCCAAGAACAGGGAAGTAGCAATCAGCCCCAGCATTTT; CDR3: CASSLQEQGSSNQPQHF
D: TRBD2; V: TRBV20-1; J: TRBJ2-7; size: few; DNA: TGCAGTGCGGTGCGCGCTAGCGGCTCCTACGAGCAGTACTTC; CDR3: CSAVRASGSYEQYF
D: TRBD1; V: TRBV20-1; J: TRBJ1-5; size: -; DNA: TGCAGTGCTAGAGCCCGAGGGGGCTGGAATCAGCCCCAGCATTTT; CDR3: CSARARGGWNQPQHF
D: -; V: TRBV5-4; J: TRBJ2-2; size: -; DNA: TGTGCCAGCGGGTCGCCAGGGGTCTACACCGGGGAGCTGTTTTTT; CDR3: CASGSPGVYTGELFF
D: -; V: TRBV6-5; J: TRBJ2-5; size: once; DNA: TGTGCCAGCAGTTACGACGACGGACTTGTGGAGACCCAGTACTTC; CDR3: CASSYDDGLVETQYF
D: -; V: TRBV20-1; J: TRBJ2-7; size: -; DNA: TGCAGTGCTAGCCCTGGCGGGACCGCCTACGAGCAGTACTTC; CDR3: CSASPGGTAYEQYF
D: -; V: TRBV4-2; J: TRBJ2-7; size: -; DNA: TGTGCCAGCAGCCACCAGCCTAGTATCGAGCAGTACTTC; CDR3: CASSHQPSIEQYF
D: -; V: TRBV7-2; J: TRBJ2-7; size: -; DNA: TGTGCCAGCAGCTTAGCACAGGGATATGCCTACGAGCAGTACTTC; CDR3: CASSLAQGYAYEQYF
D: -; V: TRBV9; J: TRBJ2-5; size: -; DNA: TGTGCCAGCAGCGTCAGACTTGTTTCGGGGGAGCAGTACTTC; CDR3: CASSVRLVSGEQYF
D: -; V: TRBV6-2/TRBV6-3; J: TRBJ1-5; size: once; DNA: TGTGCCAGCAGTCACAGGTCCCAGCCCCAGCATTTT; CDR3: CASSHRSQPQHF
D: -; V: TRBV4-1; J: TRBJ2-7; size: -; DNA: TGCGCCAGCAGCTACTTACTAGATCCCTACGAGCAGTACTTC; CDR3: CASSYLLDPYEQYF
D: TRBD2; V: TRBV7-2; J: TRBJ2-3; size: few; DNA: TGTGCCAGCAGCTCCCGCGGGGGAGCAAGCACAGATACGCAGTATTTT; CDR3: CASSSRGGASTDTQYF
D: -; V: TRBV18; J: TRBJ2-1; size: -; DNA: TGTGCCAGCTCACCTAGGCTCGGTGGGAGCTCCTACAATGAGCAGTTCTTC; CDR3: CASSPRLGGSSYNEQFF
D: TRBD1; V: TRBV6-5; J: TRBJ2-1; size: -; DNA: TGTGCCAGCAGTTACGGACAGGGGCCGAGCTCCTACAATGAGCAGTTCTTC; CDR3: CASSYGQGPSSYNEQFF
D: -; V: TRBV29-1; J: TRBJ2-4; size: many; DNA: TGCAGCGTTGAGGTCAAAAACATTCAGTACTTC; CDR3: CSVEVKNIQYF